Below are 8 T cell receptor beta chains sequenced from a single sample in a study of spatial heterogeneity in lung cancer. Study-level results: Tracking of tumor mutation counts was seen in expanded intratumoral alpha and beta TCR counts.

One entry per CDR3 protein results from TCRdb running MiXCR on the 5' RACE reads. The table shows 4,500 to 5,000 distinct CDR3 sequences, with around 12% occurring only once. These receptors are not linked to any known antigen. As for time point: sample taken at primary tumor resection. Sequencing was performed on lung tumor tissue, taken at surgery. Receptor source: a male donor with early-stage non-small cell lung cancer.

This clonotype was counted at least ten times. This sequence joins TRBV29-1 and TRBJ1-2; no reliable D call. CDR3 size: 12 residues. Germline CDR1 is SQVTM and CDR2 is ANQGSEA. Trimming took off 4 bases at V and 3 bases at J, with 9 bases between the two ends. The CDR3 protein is CSVGGSDYGYTF. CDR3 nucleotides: TGCAGCGTTGGGGGATCCGACTATGGCTACACCTTC.

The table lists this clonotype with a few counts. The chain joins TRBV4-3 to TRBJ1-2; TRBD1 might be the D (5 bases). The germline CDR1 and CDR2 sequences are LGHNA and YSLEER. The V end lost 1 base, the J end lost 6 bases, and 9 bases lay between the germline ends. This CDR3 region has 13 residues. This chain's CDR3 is CASSQVSGDGYTF. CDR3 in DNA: TGCGCCAGCAGCCAAGTGTCGGGGGATGGCTACACCTTC.

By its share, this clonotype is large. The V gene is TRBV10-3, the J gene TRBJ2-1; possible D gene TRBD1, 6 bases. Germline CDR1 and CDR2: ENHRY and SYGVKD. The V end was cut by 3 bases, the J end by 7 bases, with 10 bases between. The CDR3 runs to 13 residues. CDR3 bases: TGTGCCATCAGTGACGGGACATCTAATGAGCAGTTCTTC. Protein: CAISDGTSNEQFF.

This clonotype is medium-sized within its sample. CDR3 DNA sequence: TGTGCCAGCAGCCCGGTGACAGGGGTCCAAGAGACCCAGTACTTC. This translates into CASSPVTGVQETQYF. This chain joins TRBV7-9 and TRBJ2-5, with TRBD1 matching over 8 bases. This CDR3 has 15 amino acids. V was pared by 5 bases and J by 1 base, with 6 bases of the junction left unmatched. Germline lookup yields CDR1 SEHNR and CDR2 FQNEAQ (reference sequence). Full variable domain (rest looked up from reference TRBV7-9 and TRBJ2-5): DTGVSQNPRHKITKRGQNVTFRCDPISEHNRLYWYRQTLGQGPEFLTYFQNEAQLEKSRLLSDRFSAERPKGSFSTLEIQRTEQGDSAMYLCASSPVTGVQETQYFGPGTRLLVL.

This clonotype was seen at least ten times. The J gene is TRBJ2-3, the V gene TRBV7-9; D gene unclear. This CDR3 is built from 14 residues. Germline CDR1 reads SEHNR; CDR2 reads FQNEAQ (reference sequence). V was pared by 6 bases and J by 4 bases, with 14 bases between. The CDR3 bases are TGTGCCAGCAGGGAAGAGGCTGCGCCAGATACGCAGTATTTT. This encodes CASREEAAPDTQYF. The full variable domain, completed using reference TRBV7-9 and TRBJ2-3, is DTGVSQNPRHKITKRGQNVTFRCDPISEHNRLYWYRQTLGQGPEFLTYFQNEAQLEKSRLLSDRFSAERPKGSFSTLEIQRTEQGDSAMYLCASREEAAPDTQYFGPGTRLTVL.

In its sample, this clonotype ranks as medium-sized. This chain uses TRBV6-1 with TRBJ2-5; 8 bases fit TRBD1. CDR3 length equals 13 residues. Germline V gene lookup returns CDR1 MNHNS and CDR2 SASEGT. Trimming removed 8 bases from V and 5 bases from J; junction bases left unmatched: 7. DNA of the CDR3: TGTGCCAGCCAGAACAGGGGGGTCGAGACCCAGTACTTC. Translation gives CASQNRGVETQYF.

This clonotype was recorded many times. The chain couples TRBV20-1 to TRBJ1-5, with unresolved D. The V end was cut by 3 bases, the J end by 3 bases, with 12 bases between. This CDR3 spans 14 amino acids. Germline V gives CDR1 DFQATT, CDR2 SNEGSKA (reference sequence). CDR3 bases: TGCAGTGCTAGCCTCAACAGCGTCAATCAGCCCCAGCATTTT. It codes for CSASLNSVNQPQHF.

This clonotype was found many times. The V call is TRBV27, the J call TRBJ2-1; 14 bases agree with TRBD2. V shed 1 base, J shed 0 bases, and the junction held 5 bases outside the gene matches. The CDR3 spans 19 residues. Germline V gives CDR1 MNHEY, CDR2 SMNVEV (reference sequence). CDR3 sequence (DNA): TGTGCCAGCAGTTTATGGACTAGCGGGAGGCCTAGCTCCTACAATGAGCAGTTCTTC. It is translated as CASSLWTSGRPSSYNEQFF.